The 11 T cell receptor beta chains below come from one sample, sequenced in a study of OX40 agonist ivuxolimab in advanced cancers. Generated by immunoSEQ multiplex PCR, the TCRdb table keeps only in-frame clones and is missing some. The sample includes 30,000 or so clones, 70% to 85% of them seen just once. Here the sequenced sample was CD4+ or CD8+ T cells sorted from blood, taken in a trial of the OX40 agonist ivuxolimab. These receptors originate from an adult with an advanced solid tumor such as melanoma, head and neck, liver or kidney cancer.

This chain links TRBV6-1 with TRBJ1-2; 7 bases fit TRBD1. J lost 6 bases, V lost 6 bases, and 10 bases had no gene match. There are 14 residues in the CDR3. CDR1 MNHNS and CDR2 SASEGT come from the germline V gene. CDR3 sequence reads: CASSTQGGANGYTF. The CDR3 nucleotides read TGTGCCAGCAGCACACAAGGGGGCGCGAATGGCTACACCTTC.

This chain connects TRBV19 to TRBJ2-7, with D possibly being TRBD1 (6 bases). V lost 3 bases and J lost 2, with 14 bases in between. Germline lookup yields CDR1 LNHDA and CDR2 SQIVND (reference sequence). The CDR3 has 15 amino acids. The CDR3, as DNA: TGTGCCAGTAGTATCGCCAGGGGTGAGACCTACGAGCAGTACTTC. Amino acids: CASSIARGETYEQYF. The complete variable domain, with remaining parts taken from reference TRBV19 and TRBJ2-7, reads DGGITQSPKYLFRKEGQNVTLSCEQNLNHDAMYWYRQDPGQGLRLIYYSQIVNDFQKGDIAEGYSVSREKKESFPLTVTSAQKNPTAFYLCASSIARGETYEQYFGPGTRLTVT.

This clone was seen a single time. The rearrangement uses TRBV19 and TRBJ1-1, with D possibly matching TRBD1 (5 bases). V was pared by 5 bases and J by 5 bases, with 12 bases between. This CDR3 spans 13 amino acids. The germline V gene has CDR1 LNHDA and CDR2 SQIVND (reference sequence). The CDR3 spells CASSPGGATEAFF. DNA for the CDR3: TGTGCCAGTAGTCCCGGAGGGGCAACTGAAGCTTTCTTT.

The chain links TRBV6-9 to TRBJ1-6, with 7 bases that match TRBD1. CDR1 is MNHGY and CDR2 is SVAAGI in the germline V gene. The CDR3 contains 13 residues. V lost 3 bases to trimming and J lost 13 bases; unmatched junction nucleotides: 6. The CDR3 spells CASSYRGGEPLHF. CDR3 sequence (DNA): TGTGCCAGCAGTTACAGGGGGGGAGAGCCCCTCCACTTT.

This chain's CDR3 is CASSATRNEQYF. CDR3 in DNA: TGTGCCAGCAGCGCGACCCGAAACGAGCAGTACTTC. V gene TRBV5-6 combines with J gene TRBJ2-7; D ambiguous. The CDR3 is 12 amino acids. V was trimmed by 4 bases and J by 5 bases, leaving 10 bases between them. Germline V CDR1 and CDR2: SGHDT, YYEEEE.

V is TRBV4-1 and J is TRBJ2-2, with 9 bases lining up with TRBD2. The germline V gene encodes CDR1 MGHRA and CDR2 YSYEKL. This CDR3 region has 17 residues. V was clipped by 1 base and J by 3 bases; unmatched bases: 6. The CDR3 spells CASSQGPSGTYTGELFF. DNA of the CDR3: TGCGCCAGCAGCCAAGGTCCTAGCGGGACTTACACCGGGGAGCTGTTTTTT.

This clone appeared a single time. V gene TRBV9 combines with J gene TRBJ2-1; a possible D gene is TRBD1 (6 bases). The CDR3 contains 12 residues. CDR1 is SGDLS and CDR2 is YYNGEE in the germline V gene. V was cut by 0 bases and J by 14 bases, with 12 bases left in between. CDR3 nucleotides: TGTGCCAGCAGCGTAGGACAGGATGAAAAGTTCTTC. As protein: CASSVGQDEKFF.

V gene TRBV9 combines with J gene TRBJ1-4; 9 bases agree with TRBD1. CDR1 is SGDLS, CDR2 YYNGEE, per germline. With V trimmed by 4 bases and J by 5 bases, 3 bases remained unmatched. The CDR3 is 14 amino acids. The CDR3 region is CASSSGTGNEKLFF. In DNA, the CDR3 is TGTGCCAGCAGCTCCGGGACAGGGAATGAAAAACTGTTTTTT.

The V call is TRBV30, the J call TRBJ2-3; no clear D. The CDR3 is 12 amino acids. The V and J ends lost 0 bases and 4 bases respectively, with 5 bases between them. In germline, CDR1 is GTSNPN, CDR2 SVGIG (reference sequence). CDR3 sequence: CAWSVGSDTQYF. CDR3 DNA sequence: TGTGCCTGGAGTGTCGGGTCAGATACGCAGTATTTT.

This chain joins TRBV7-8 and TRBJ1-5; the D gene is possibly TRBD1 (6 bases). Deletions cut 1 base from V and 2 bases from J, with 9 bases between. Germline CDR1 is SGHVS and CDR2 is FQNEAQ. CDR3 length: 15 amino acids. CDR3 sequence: CASSLERGGNQPQHF. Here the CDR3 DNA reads TGTGCCAGCAGCTTAGAGAGGGGGGGCAATCAGCCCCAGCATTTT.

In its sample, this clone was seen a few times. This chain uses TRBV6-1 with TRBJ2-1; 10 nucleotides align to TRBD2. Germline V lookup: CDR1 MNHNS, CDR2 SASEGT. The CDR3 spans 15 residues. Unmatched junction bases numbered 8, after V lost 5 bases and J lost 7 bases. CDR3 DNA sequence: TGTGCCAGCAGTCCCTGGAGCGGGAGGGCAAATGAGCAGTTCTTC. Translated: CASSPWSGRANEQFF.